This T cell receptor (beta chain) was captured by sequencing in a study of blood T cells in healthy people across ages (dated by TCRdb to between 2015 and 2016). With regard to the full study: In model experiments, template switching captured roughly one uniquely barcoded TCR beta cDNA molecule for every two T cells. To avoid experimental bias, donors of different ages were distributed randomly across sequencing lanes. Four age groups were formed from the donors: young (average 16 years), middle-aged (less than 40), aged (62) and long-lived (roughly 81). The study measured age-related changes in TCR beta repertoire diversity using deep sequencing normalized with unique cDNA molecular identifiers. For two donors (one aged 18 to 30 and one aged 80 or older), the study analyzed two additional independent replicas of 1 million unique cDNA reads from the same blood draw. What the research found in general, with its limitations: Compared with the aged group, more naive CD4+ T cells, fewer expanded clones and increased TCR diversity were shown by the long-lived group, suggesting age selection. Because donor CMV infection status was unknown, age-related changes in expanded clonotypes were potentially confounded. Estimates of total diversity from one million sequenced T cells were regarded as lower bounds and underestimates. As age increased, observed TCR beta diversity per million T cells dropped in a roughly linear way, and a significant reduction was already evident by age about 40. Since profiling was done on bulk unsorted PBMCs, naive and antigen-experienced compartments could not be conclusively compared. Observed TCR beta diversity correlated strongly with the percentage of naive T cells measured by flow cytometry.

Libraries were built with 5' RACE. The data were produced on an Illumina HiSeq 2500. A second PCR of roughly 7 to 12 cycles was run with a J-beta primer mix and a sample-barcoded 5' primer. A template-switch 5' adaptor carrying 12 random nucleotides introduced a unique molecular identifier onto each TCR beta cDNA molecule. Each sample yielded at least 2.5 million CDR3-containing paired-end reads. All of the RNA was converted into first-strand cDNA using the Mint cDNA synthesis kit, with a TRBC-specific oligonucleotide serving as the primer. Following uracil-DNA glycosylase treatment, a first 18-cycle PCR with universal primers M1SS and BC2_uni_R was performed on all cDNA. The authors' analysis ran thus. For normalization, 1 million high-quality reads, each with a distinct molecular identifier, were randomly selected from each sample. Reads with shared molecular identifiers were discarded instead of being binned into consensus sequences. MiTCR, run with a Q25 quality threshold and the strictest error-elimination algorithm, handled CDR3 identification, clonotype clustering and error correction. A nonparametric unseen species model using Euler transformation provided a lower-bound estimate of total TCR beta diversity. The raw public data were reprocessed by TCRdb itself: fastp quality trimming at Q25, MiXCR clonotype calling, in-frame beta chains only. Every distinct CDR3 protein forms one entry, paired with its most common genes and DNA. The V and J calls were determined by TCRdb, not by the authors. Present in this sample are 780,000 or so distinct CDR3 sequences, 40% to 65% of which were seen just once. The ten largest clones add up to about 42% of the sample.

From its cysteine to its phenylalanine, the CDR3 spans 15 amino acids. The DNA shown is the 45-base CDR3, in frame from base 1. A word on this clonotype: This clone's antigen is unknown. The record has no base qualities; no much larger clone is one base away.

Systemically healthy Caucasian individuals from Russia, around 38 in total and aged about 6 to 95 years, were included as donors. Ten milliliters of peripheral blood were collected from each donor into EDTA-treated Vacutainer tubes. Ficoll-Paque density-gradient centrifugation was used to isolate PBMCs, with at least 7 million per sample. Trizol reagent was used to extract total RNA from the PBMCs, yielding at least 5 micrograms per sample. For every donor, flow cytometry on a PBMC aliquot measured the percentage of naive CD45RAhigh/CD27high T cells. The chain links TRBV21-1 with TRBJ2-7; the table names TRBD2, a call not compared with the DNA. TRBV21-1 is deemed a pseudogene. The origin of this receptor is a man older than 75 in good health. The sequenced material came from blood. CDR3 sequence: CASPLSASSYYEQYF. In nucleotide form, the sequence is TGTGCCAGCCCACTTAGCGCTAGCAGCTACTACGAGCAGTACTTC.